Listed below are T cell receptor beta chains from one sample, sequenced in a study of blood T cell repertoires in COVID-19. Method: immunoSEQ multiplex PCR; TCRdb's copy keeps in-frame clones and lacks some. The table lists 150,000 to 200,000 clones, 88% of them singletons. The sample comprised peripheral blood. These receptors were obtained from a man between 60 and 75 years old with acute or convalescent COVID-19. Each CDR3 is given with its conserved first and last residue. Each record gives: CDR3 DNA, CDR3 protein, V gene, D gene, clone size, J gene. D genes are given only for firm matches. Clone size is not always given. Where it is, it says once, few, many or a class for expanded clones.

CDR3 DNA: TGTGCCAGTAGTATCCCCGGGACAGGGTTTGGCTACACCTTC
CDR3 protein: CASSIPGTGFGYTF
V gene: TRBV19
D gene: TRBD1
clone size: NA
J gene: TRBJ1-2

CDR3 DNA: TGTGCCAGCAGCTTAGTACGGGGAACTAATGAAAAACTGTTTTTT
CDR3 protein: CASSLVRGTNEKLFF
V gene: TRBV7-8
D gene: NA
clone size: NA
J gene: TRBJ1-4

CDR3 DNA: TGTGCCAGCAGCTACAGGGGCGATAACTATGGCTACACCTTC
CDR3 protein: CASSYRGDNYGYTF
V gene: TRBV14
D gene: TRBD1
clone size: NA
J gene: TRBJ1-2

CDR3 DNA: TGTGCCACCAGCAGAGACCTATCTTCCGGGAGGGCTAGGAATGAGCAGTTCTTC
CDR3 protein: CATSRDLSSGRARNEQFF
V gene: TRBV15
D gene: TRBD2
clone size: NA
J gene: TRBJ2-1

CDR3 DNA: TGCGCCAGCAGCCAAGAGAGCCCCGGGACAGGGGTCACAGATACGCAGTATTTT
CDR3 protein: CASSQESPGTGVTDTQYF
V gene: TRBV4-1
D gene: TRBD1
clone size: NA
J gene: TRBJ2-3

CDR3 DNA: TGTGCCACCAGTGATACTCCGACAGGGGGCTATACCGGGGAGCTGTTTTTT
CDR3 protein: CATSDTPTGGYTGELFF
V gene: TRBV24-1
D gene: TRBD1
clone size: NA
J gene: TRBJ2-2

CDR3 DNA: TGTGCCACCAGTGATTTGAGGGGGCTCACCGGGGAGCTGTTTTTT
CDR3 protein: CATSDLRGLTGELFF
V gene: TRBV24-1
D gene: TRBD1
clone size: NA
J gene: TRBJ2-2

CDR3 DNA: TGCGCCAGCAGCCAAGACCGGGACAGCCATCAGCCCCAGCATTTT
CDR3 protein: CASSQDRDSHQPQHF
V gene: TRBV4-1
D gene: TRBD1
clone size: NA
J gene: TRBJ1-5

CDR3 DNA: TGTGCCAGCAGCTCACAGGGGATGTGGAACACCGGGGAGCTGTTTTTT
CDR3 protein: CASSSQGMWNTGELFF
V gene: TRBV7-9
D gene: TRBD1
clone size: once
J gene: TRBJ2-2

CDR3 DNA: TGTGCCAGCGGAAACCCGGGGTCCATCTATGGCTACACCTTC
CDR3 protein: CASGNPGSIYGYTF
V gene: TRBV6-5
D gene: NA
clone size: NA
J gene: TRBJ1-2

CDR3 DNA: TGTGCCAGCAAGGAATTGAGGTCTCTGAACACTGAAGCTTTCTTT
CDR3 protein: CASKELRSLNTEAFF
V gene: TRBV6-5
D gene: NA
clone size: NA
J gene: TRBJ1-1